This TCR beta chain was found in a study of CD8 T cells in ankylosing spondylitis. Study-wide results and limits: Reportedly, disease-linked clones are significantly enriched in ankylosing spondylitis patients' matched synovial fluid. A TCR beta motif of roughly eight highly homologous variants appeared characteristic of ankylosing spondylitis blood.

TCRdb itself ran the 5' RACE reads through MiXCR, one entry per CDR3 protein. The data hold 340,000 or so distinct CDR3 sequences, with around 15% observed a single time. CDR1 MNHEY and CDR2 SVGAGI come from the germline V gene. V trimming: 8 bases; J trimming: 4 bases; junction bases outside the gene matches: 7. This CDR3 has 13 amino acids. This clonotype was detected only a few times. Its antigen remains unknown. This sequence originates from a male donor with ankylosing spondylitis or in good health (not recorded which). The gene calls are TRBV6-5 and TRBJ2-7, with TRBD1 matching over 8 bases. The sample was blood, either unsorted or a sorted T cell fraction (not recorded which). CDR3 residues: CASVRTGMYEQYF. Written as DNA, the CDR3 is TGTGCCAGCGTTAGGACAGGGATGTACGAGCAGTACTTC.